The T cell receptor (beta chain) described here comes from a study of naive and memory T cell subsets (dated by TCRdb to the late 2010s). Concerning the study at large: The study applied an open-source, UMI-based TCR alpha and beta sequencing pipeline to sorted naive and memory peripheral blood T cell subsets. The results of the functional CMV T cell responses matched the IgG serology results in every case. RNA was DNase-treated and reverse transcribed with TCR constant-region primers, mostly using SuperScript III.

Broader findings and caveats from the paper: The abundance of TCRs followed a power law with an exponent that differed between naive and memory subsets yet stayed consistent across the three individuals. The repertoire findings for the naive and memory subsets could not be validated, as no ground truth was available. A clonotype was defined as a single alpha or beta chain sequence rather than as a paired alpha/beta receptor. RNA-based TCR counts may be affected by expression changes linked to T cell activation and differentiation. Gini index rose and Shannon and inverse Simpson diversity fell from naive through CM, EM and EMRA in both CD4 and CD8 cells. After error correction, only a single occurrence was seen for over 85% of naive TCR sequences, so much steeper abundance distributions were produced than in memory subsets. A few larger clonotypes were present in naive repertoires, especially CD8 naive repertoires, and these clonotypes were possibly memory cells re-expressing CD45RA.

This clonotype appeared a few times. The antigen it recognizes is unknown. No base quality information exists; no much larger clone differs at one position. Library preparation employed UMI-ligation and nested PCR. The beta constant-region primer was an equimolar mix of two oligonucleotides covering both TRBC1 and TRBC2. The ligated cDNA went through four rounds of PCR with nested alpha and beta constant-region primers together with the SP2 primer. T4 RNA ligase 1 ligated a single-stranded oligonucleotide carrying the SP2 primer and a 12-nucleotide UMI to the cDNA 3' end. Incubation of the ligation reaction lasted 20-24 hours at 16 degrees C. To avoid over-amplification, PCR2 was usually performed as a SYBR Green qPCR and halted once a predetermined threshold was reached. Agencourt AMPure XP magnetic beads were used for all purifications after the first. Library quantification was done by Qubit, followed by a TapeStation check on which the main peak was expected at around 650 bp. Pooled libraries were sequenced on an Illumina MiSeq with v2 2x251 paired-end kits, typically giving roughly 0.9-2.2 million reads per sample. Each sample was pooled at about 4 nM, and roughly 5-7.5% PhiX was included to help cluster recognition. The published analysis was carried out like this. FASTQ reads processed by Demultiplexor were assigned V and J genes by Decombinator through tag matching that tolerated a single base-pair mismatch. Collapsinator used UMIs to correct both sequencing errors and frequency errors arising from PCR heterogeneity. TCRs were translated and CDR3s were extracted from the conserved cysteine to the FGXG phenylalanine by CDR3Translator, with non-productive sequences being flagged. Gini, Shannon entropy and inverse Simpson indices were calculated on repertoires subsampled to equal numbers of UMI-defined TCRs. Within the linear range, a power law was fitted to clonotype abundance distributions using maximum likelihood. For one naive CD8 sample, the pipeline and MIGEC produced similar UMI counts, unique TCR numbers and clonal distributions. In one analysis, naive TCRs also found in any memory subset of the same donor were removed from the naive repertoire. The repertoires were searched for 5,500 to 7,500 CMV-associated CDR3 sequences that had been compiled from VDJdb and a published dataset. Through fastp at Q25 and MiXCR, TCRdb rebuilt clones from the public reads, retaining in-frame beta chains. Entries that share a CDR3 protein sequence are merged under the most common genes and DNA. Here the V and J calls rest on TCRdb's processing, not on the authors' analysis. Present in this sample are over 130,000 distinct CDR3 sequences, roughly a fifth of which were seen just once. The ten largest make up approximately 0.63% of the sample.

TCR alpha and beta chain libraries were amplified separately from the second PCR step onward. Donor CMV status was determined by IFNgamma production from CD4+ T cells after overnight stimulation of fresh PBMCs with CMV viral lysate. CD4 T cells were positively selected using Miltenyi beads, after which CD8 T cells were positively selected from the CD4-negative fraction. Cells stained for CD3, CD4, CD8, CD45RA, CD27 and a live/dead dye were sorted on a BD Aria II into four subsets by CD45RA and CD27. Blood was obtained from a few healthy volunteers, and the blood from each volunteer was fractionated into CD4 and CD8 T cells and subsequently into four differentiation subsets. About 0.13 L of peripheral blood was collected from each donor, and PBMC were isolated by Ficoll-Paque PLUS density-gradient centrifugation. Sorted cells were lysed in RLT buffer, after which RNA was extracted using a Qiagen RNeasy kit and stored at -80 degrees C.

Sample: naive CD8+ T cells from blood. What the cell subset or site label conveys for this sample: naive T cells, CD45RA high CD27+. The sequence was collected from a human donor in good health.

CDR3 protein: CASRGSSYNEQFF. The sequence in DNA is TGTGCCAGCAGGGGAAGCTCCTACAATGAGCAGTTCTTC. The chain is assembled from TRBV28 and TRBJ2-1, with the D segment identity uncertain. The V and J ends are trimmed by 6 bases and 0 bases, leaving 6 bases between them. The CDR3, cysteine through phenylalanine, is 13 amino acids long. Only CDR3 DNA is held: 39 bases, read in frame from base 1. CDR1 and CDR2, looked up from the germline V gene, are MDHEN and SYDVKM.